Below, 28 T cell receptor beta chains from the same sample are listed, as sequenced in a study of control samples from healthy donors and cancer patients. TCRdb's table, derived via immunoSEQ multiplex PCR, lists solely in-frame clones and lacks some. The sample has approximately 70,000 clones, 87% seen once. Source material: PBMCs. The origin of the receptors is a woman between 45 and 65 years old with head and neck cancer.

This chain joins TRBV6-6 and TRBJ2-7; weak D call: TRBD1 (6 bases). The V end was cut by 2 bases, the J end by 5 bases, with 16 bases between. The length of the CDR3 is 15 residues. The germline gives CDR1 MNHNY, CDR2 SVGAGI (reference sequence). The CDR3 DNA is TGTGCCAGCAGTTACGCCCAGGGGATTTTAGACGAGCAGTACTTC. Its protein is CASSYAQGILDEQYF.

V gene TRBV10-3 combines with J gene TRBJ2-6; D not certain. Germline assignment: CDR1 ENHRY and CDR2 SYGVKD. This CDR3 has 16 amino acids. V lost 3 bases, J lost 4 bases, and 13 bases lay in between. The CDR3 loop reads CAISEGPLGGANVLTF. CDR3 in DNA: TGTGCCATCAGTGAAGGCCCTTTGGGGGGGGCCAACGTCCTGACTTTC.

This rearrangement joins TRBV5-1 to TRBJ1-1; possible D gene TRBD1, 6 bases. The CDR3 spans 15 residues. Between the trimmed V and J ends, which lost 1 base and 5 bases, there was a span of 15 bases. From germline, CDR1 is SGHRS and CDR2 YFSETQ. CDR3 in amino acids: CASSLSSGGRTEAFF. Here the CDR3 DNA reads TGCGCCAGCAGCTTGTCTAGCGGGGGGCGGACTGAAGCTTTCTTT.

The gene calls are TRBV11-1 and TRBJ2-7; D may be TRBD1 (7 bases). The germline V gene encodes CDR1 SGHAT and CDR2 FQDESV (reference sequence). Trimming pared 1 base from V and 4 bases from J, leaving 14 bases between. There are 15 residues in the CDR3. DNA for the CDR3: TGTGCCAGCAGCTTAGTCGCAGGGGGGTCTTACGAGCAGTACTTC. Protein product: CASSLVAGGSYEQYF.

The chain has TRBV30 and TRBJ1-4; TRBD1 aligns across 12 bases. V was clipped by 2 bases and J by 8 bases; unmatched bases: 6. The CDR3 is 15 residues long. Germline assignment: CDR1 GTSNPN and CDR2 SVGIG (reference sequence). The CDR3 loop reads CAWSPGTGGDEKLFF. CDR3 DNA: TGTGCCTGGAGTCCTGGGACAGGGGGCGACGAAAAACTGTTTTTT.

The genes are TRBV15 and TRBJ2-7; TRBD1 is a possible D gene (6 bases). This CDR3 contains 19 residues. Trimming left V 5 bases short and J 1 base short, with 27 bases between. Germline V gives CDR1 LNHNV, CDR2 YYDKDF (reference sequence). The CDR3 sequence: CATSFERPGQGPFSYEQYF. In nucleotides, the CDR3 is TGTGCCACCAGCTTCGAGCGTCCGGGGCAGGGGCCCTTTTCCTACGAGCAGTACTTC.

The CDR3 spells CASAHAGQGAGEQYF. In DNA, the CDR3 is TGTGCCAGCGCCCACGCGGGACAGGGGGCGGGGGAGCAGTACTTC. The V gene is TRBV28, the J gene TRBJ2-7; 12 positions match TRBD1. The CDR3 contains 15 residues. Germline V CDR1 and CDR2: MDHEN, SYDVKM. Losses at the gene ends were 8 bases for V and 7 bases for J; bases not matched to a gene: 12. The full variable domain, with the rest looked up from reference TRBV28 and TRBJ2-7, is DVKVTQSSRYLVKRTGEKVFLECVQDMDHENMFWYRQDPGLGLRLIYFSYDVKMKEKGDIPEGYSVSREKKERFSLILESASTNQTSMYLCASAHAGQGAGEQYFGPGTRLTVT.

This chain uses TRBV11-2 with TRBJ2-2; D uncertain. The CDR3 spans 11 residues. V lost 3 bases, J lost 6 bases, and 2 bases lay in between. Germline V CDR1 and CDR2: SGHAT, FQNNGV. CDR3 in amino acids: CASSFPGELFF. The DNA for the CDR3 is TGTGCCAGCAGCTTCCCCGGGGAGCTGTTTTTT.

The V and J genes are TRBV3-1 (or the pseudogene TRBV3-2) and TRBJ1-6; D is undetermined. V gave up 0 bases and J gave up 9 bases, with 15 bases separating them. The CDR3 spans 16 residues. Germline V gene sequence: CDR1 LGHDT, CDR2 YNNKEL (reference sequence). CDR3 coding DNA: TGTGCCAGCAGCCAAGATCGTGAAGTTGGAGGTTCACCCCTCCACTTT. It codes for CASSQDREVGGSPLHF.

This chain joins TRBV9 and TRBJ2-5; D may be TRBD2 (5 bases). The CDR3 spans 13 residues. Between the trimmed V and J ends, which lost 3 bases and 2 bases, there was a span of 8 bases. Looked up from germline, CDR1 is SGDLS and CDR2 is YYNGEE. The CDR3 bases are TGTGCCAGCAGCGCGACGGGGCAAGAGACCCAGTACTTC. Protein sequence: CASSATGQETQYF.

This chain uses TRBV28 with TRBJ1-3; D is uncertain. Germline assignment: CDR1 MDHEN and CDR2 SYDVKM. The CDR3 contains 15 residues. V was pared by 7 bases and J by 0 bases, with 13 bases between. The CDR3 spells CASTPSEYSGNTIYF. The CDR3 bases are TGTGCCAGCACACCGTCCGAATACTCTGGAAACACCATATATTTT.

The chain combines TRBV11-2 with TRBJ2-5; D uncertain. Germline V gene lookup returns CDR1 SGHAT and CDR2 FQNNGV. Trimming shortened V by 2 bases and J by 2 bases, and 12 bases separated the two germline ends. This CDR3 contains 15 residues. The CDR3 here is CASSLLTGPQETQYF. The CDR3 coding sequence is TGTGCCAGCAGCTTACTCACCGGACCACAAGAGACCCAGTACTTC.

This chain joins TRBV5-1 and TRBJ1-5; unclear D gene. The CDR3 consists of 15 residues. V lost 3 bases, J lost 3 bases, and 13 bases lay in between. In germline, CDR1 is SGHRS, CDR2 YFSETQ. The CDR3 loop is CASSSEGLVNQPQHF. The CDR3 DNA follows: TGCGCCAGCAGCTCAGAAGGGCTGGTCAATCAGCCCCAGCATTTT.

This sequence joins TRBV30 and TRBJ1-1, with D maybe TRBD1 (5 bases). Germline loops: CDR1 GTSNPN, CDR2 SVGIG (reference sequence). This CDR3 contains 13 residues. Trimming removed 8 bases from V and 0 bases from J, with 13 bases in between. CDR3 amino acids: CALKIRVNTEAFF. CDR3 in DNA: TGTGCCCTGAAGATCAGGGTGAACACTGAAGCTTTCTTT.

In DNA form, the CDR3 reads TGTGCCAGTAGTAATGGACAGAGCTATAGCAATCAGCCCCAGCATTTT. This translates into CASSNGQSYSNQPQHF. The V gene is TRBV19, the J gene TRBJ1-5; maybe TRBD1 (6 bases). V lost 4 bases and J lost 0, with 13 bases in between. Germline-derived CDR1 and CDR2 are LNHDA and SQIVND (reference sequence). The CDR3 consists of 16 residues.

V gene TRBV29-1 combines with J gene TRBJ1-1; 7 bases match TRBD1. Unmatched junction bases numbered 3, after V lost 7 bases and J lost 1 base. The CDR3 is 12 amino acids. CDR1 and CDR2 from the germline V gene are SQVTM and ANQGSEA. The CDR3 region is CSGGDRNTEAFF. In DNA, the CDR3 is TGCAGCGGAGGGGACAGGAACACTGAAGCTTTCTTT.

V gene TRBV7-9 combines with J gene TRBJ2-5; TRBD2 might be the D (5 bases). The CDR3 is 16 amino acids. Germline lookup yields CDR1 SEHNR and CDR2 FQNEAQ (reference sequence). Trimming removed 0 bases at V and 3 bases at J, with 14 bases between. This chain's CDR3 is CASSLARGLAEETQYF. DNA for the CDR3: TGTGCCAGCAGCTTAGCCCGGGGATTAGCCGAAGAGACCCAGTACTTC.

This sequence joins TRBV5-1 and TRBJ2-6, with D perhaps TRBD1 (6 bases). The germline V and J ends were trimmed by 4 bases and 0 bases, with 23 bases remaining between them. The CDR3 is 20 residues long. Germline V CDR1 and CDR2: SGHRS, YFSETQ. As DNA, the CDR3 is TGCGCCAGCAGCCGGATAGAACAGGGTGGTGTTTCCTCTGGGGCCAACGTCCTGACTTTC. It encodes CASSRIEQGGVSSGANVLTF.

J is TRBJ2-5 and V is TRBV18, with TRBD1 matching over 7 bases. Looked up from germline, CDR1 is KGHSH and CDR2 is LQKENI. The CDR3 consists of 14 residues. The ends lost 3 bases at V and 4 bases at J; junction bases unmatched: 5. The CDR3 bases are TGTGCCAGCTCACCCATAGGGGGCGGAGAGACCCAGTACTTC. Translated: CASSPIGGGETQYF.

DNA of the CDR3: TGTGCCAGCAGTCCACTAGCGGTCCAAGAGACCCAGTACTTC. It yields the protein CASSPLAVQETQYF. The rearrangement joins TRBV6-5 to TRBJ2-5; 8 bases map to TRBD2. The CDR3 runs to 14 residues. Germline V gene data show CDR1 as MNHEY and CDR2 as SVGAGI. V lost 5 bases, J lost 1 base, and 3 bases stayed unmatched.

The chain has TRBV2 and TRBJ1-1; the D is unclear. Germline values: CDR1 SNHLY, CDR2 FYNNEI. V lost 3 bases and J 1 base, leaving 6 bases between the germline ends. This CDR3 spans 13 amino acids. CDR3 amino acids: CASSEAGNTEAFF. The CDR3 DNA follows: TGTGCCAGCAGTGAGGCAGGGAACACTGAAGCTTTCTTT.

The V and J genes are TRBV7-2 and TRBJ2-7; a possible D gene is TRBD2 (6 bases). CDR3 length: 14 residues. From germline, CDR1 is SGHTA and CDR2 FQGNSA. V lost 4 bases and J 6 bases, leaving 16 bases between the germline ends. The CDR3 spells CASSSSGAPLEQYF. CDR3 DNA: TGTGCCAGCAGCTCGTCGGGAGCCCCCCTCGAGCAGTACTTC.

V and J are TRBV7-2 and TRBJ2-3, with a weak D call TRBD1 (5 bases). Germline values: CDR1 SGHTA, CDR2 FQGNSA. The CDR3 totals 13 residues. V lost 5 bases to trimming and J lost 3 bases, with 9 bases between them. Written as DNA, the CDR3 is TGTGCCAGCAGCATACAGGTGACAGATACGCAGTATTTT. Encoded protein: CASSIQVTDTQYF. Complete variable domain (other parts from reference TRBV7-2 and TRBJ2-3): GAGVSQSPSNKVTEKGKDVELRCDPISGHTALYWYRQSLGQGLEFLIYFQGNSAPDKSGLPSDRFSAERTGGSVSTLTIQRTQQEDSAVYLCASSIQVTDTQYFGPGTRLTVL.

The chain recombines TRBV12-3 or TRBV12-4 with TRBJ1-2; TRBD1 is a possible D gene (6 bases). The CDR3 spans 12 residues. The ends were cut back, 5 bases at V and 3 bases at J, with 7 bases in the middle. The DNA of the CDR3 is TGTGCCAGCAGTCCAGGGGACTATGGCTACACCTTC. Translated: CASSPGDYGYTF.

The chain has TRBV28 and TRBJ1-5; D unclear. CDR1 MDHEN and CDR2 SYDVKM come from the germline V gene. V was pared by 4 bases and J by 3 bases, with 1 base between. There are 11 residues in the CDR3. CDR3 residues: CASSYNQPQHF. Written as DNA, the CDR3 is TGTGCCAGCAGTTACAATCAGCCCCAGCATTTT.

The chain carries TRBV24-1 and TRBJ2-7; 8 bases agree with TRBD1. Trimming took 6 bases from V and 6 from J; bases not matched to a gene: 3. This CDR3 spans 12 amino acids. From germline, CDR1 is KGHDR and CDR2 SFDVKD. CDR3 loop: CATSSTGGEQYF. DNA of the CDR3: TGTGCCACCAGTTCCACAGGGGGCGAGCAGTACTTC.

This chain uses TRBV23-1 with TRBJ2-7; 7 positions match TRBD1. TRBV23-1 is an open reading frame, and its role is uncertain. The CDR3 length is 14 residues. The V segment lost 2 bases and the J segment 2 bases; nucleotides outside the gene matches: 3. The CDR3 DNA sequence: TGCGCCAGCAGTCAAGGGACAGTCACCTACGAGCAGTACTTC. It yields the protein CASSQGTVTYEQYF.

This rearrangement joins TRBV7-3 to TRBJ2-4, with 7 bases matching TRBD1. Trimming cost V 5 bases and J 0 bases; bases outside gene matches: 10. Germline V gene lookup returns CDR1 SGHTA and CDR2 FQGTGA. The length of the CDR3 is 17 residues. CDR3 DNA sequence: TGTGCCAGCAGCCAATGGTCAGGGGGTATAGCCAAAAACATTCAGTACTTC. Its protein is CASSQWSGGIAKNIQYF.